This paragraph reports one T cell receptor beta chain. This entry comes from a study of blood T cell dynamics during melanoma immunotherapy. Specified time point: week 3, after first cycle of checkpoint inhibitor. Response was assessed by RECIST 1.1 at 12 weeks, except a couple of rapid progressors. Profiled with immunoSEQ multiplex PCR; TCRdb holds only in-frame clones, not every one. The sample shows some 12,000 clones, about 88% of them seen only once. CDR3 length: 19 amino acids. The receptor was derived from a human donor with melanoma. The J gene is TRBJ1-4, the V gene TRBV12-2. TRBV12-2 is designated a pseudogene. The sequencing used blood, collected from a patient treated with checkpoint blockade. The CDR3 nucleotides read TGTGCAAGTCGCTTAGCGGGCGGGGTGTTTGGGGCAACTAATGAAAAACTGTTTTTT. This translates into CASRLAGGVFGATNEKLFF.